Shown below are 2 T cell receptor beta chains from a single sample sequenced in a study of T cells expressing NK-cell markers. Reanalyzing the 5' RACE reads, TCRdb keeps one entry per CDR3 protein, without DNA. The sample totals 150,000 to 200,000 distinct CDR3 sequences. Sample: blood T cells: a sorted CD56 or NKG2C T cell subset, CD4+ or CD8+ T cells, or bulk PBMC T cells (not recorded which). Receptors were obtained from a man between 18 and 69 years old in good health.

The chain employs TRBV5-1 and TRBJ2-5; TCRdb names TRBD1, which stays unverified in the absence of DNA. Germline CDR1 and CDR2: SGHRS and YFSETQ. The CDR3 extends over 15 amino acids. The chain's CDR3 is CASSYAGGAEETQYF.

The chain employs TRBV6-5 and TRBJ2-5; with no DNA, the TCRdb D assignment of TRBD1 cannot be verified. The germline CDR1 and CDR2 sequences are MNHEY and SVGAGI. The CDR3 has 14 amino acids. This CDR3 reads CASSSGQAQETQYF.